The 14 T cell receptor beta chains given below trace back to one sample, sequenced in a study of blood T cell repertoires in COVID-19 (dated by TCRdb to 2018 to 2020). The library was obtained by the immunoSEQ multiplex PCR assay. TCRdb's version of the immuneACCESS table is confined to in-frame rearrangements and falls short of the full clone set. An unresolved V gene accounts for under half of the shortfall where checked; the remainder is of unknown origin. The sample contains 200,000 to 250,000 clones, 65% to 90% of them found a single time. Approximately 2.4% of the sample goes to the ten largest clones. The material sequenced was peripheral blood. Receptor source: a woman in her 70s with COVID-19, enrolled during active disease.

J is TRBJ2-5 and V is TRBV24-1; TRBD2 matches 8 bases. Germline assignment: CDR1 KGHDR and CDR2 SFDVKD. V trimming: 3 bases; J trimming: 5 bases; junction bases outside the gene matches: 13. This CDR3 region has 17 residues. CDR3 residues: CATSDTGLAGGSETQYF. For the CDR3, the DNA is TGTGCCACCAGTGATACAGGACTAGCCGGGGGGTCGGAGACCCAGTACTTC.

The CDR3 nucleotides read TGCGCCAGCAGCCAAGATGGGAGCGCCCTCGGGGATGAGCAGTTCTTC. Amino acid sequence: CASSQDGSALGDEQFF. J is TRBJ2-1 and V is TRBV4-3; D possibly corresponds to TRBD2 (5 bases). Trimming took off 0 bases at V and 8 bases at J, with 17 bases between the two ends. The CDR3 consists of 16 residues. Looked up from germline, CDR1 is LGHNA and CDR2 is YSLEER.

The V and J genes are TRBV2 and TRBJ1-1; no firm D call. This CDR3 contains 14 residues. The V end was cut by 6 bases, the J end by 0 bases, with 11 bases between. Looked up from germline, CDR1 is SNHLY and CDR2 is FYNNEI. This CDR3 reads CASRRAGLNTEAFF. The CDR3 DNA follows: TGTGCCAGCAGGCGGGCAGGACTGAACACTGAAGCTTTCTTT.

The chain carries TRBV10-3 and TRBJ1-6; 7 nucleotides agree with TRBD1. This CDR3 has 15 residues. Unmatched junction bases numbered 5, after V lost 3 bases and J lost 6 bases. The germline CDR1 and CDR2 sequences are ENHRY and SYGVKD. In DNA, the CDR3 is TGTGCCATCAGTGATTACGGACAGGCTAATTCACCCCTCCACTTT. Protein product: CAISDYGQANSPLHF.

The CDR3 sequence is CAWSGTGASLHF. DNA for the CDR3: TGTGCCTGGAGTGGAACAGGGGCTTCCCTCCACTTT. V usage is TRBV30 and J usage is TRBJ1-6; 7 bases are shared with TRBD1. This CDR3 is 12 amino acids long. Germline CDR1 and CDR2: GTSNPN and SVGIG (reference sequence). The V segment lost 1 base and the J segment 14 bases; nucleotides outside the gene matches: 5.

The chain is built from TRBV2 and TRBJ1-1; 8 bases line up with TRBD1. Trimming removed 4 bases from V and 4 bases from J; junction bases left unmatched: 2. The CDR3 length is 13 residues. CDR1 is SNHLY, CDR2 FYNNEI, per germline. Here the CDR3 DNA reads TGTGCCAGCAGTGTACAGGGGGGCACTGAAGCTTTCTTT. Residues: CASSVQGGTEAFF.

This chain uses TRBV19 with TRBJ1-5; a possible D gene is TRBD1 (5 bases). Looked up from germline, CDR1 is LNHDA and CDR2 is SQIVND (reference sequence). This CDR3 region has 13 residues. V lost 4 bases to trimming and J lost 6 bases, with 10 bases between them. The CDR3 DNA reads TGTGCCAGTAGTAGGGGGGGAGGTCAGCCCCAGCATTTT. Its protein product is CASSRGGGQPQHF.

CDR3 nucleotide sequence: TGTGCCAGTAGTTCAGGTTACTCTGGCTACACCTTC. It codes for CASSSGYSGYTF. This chain connects TRBV19 to TRBJ1-2; no firm D call. This CDR3 contains 12 residues. V was shortened by 5 bases and J by 7 bases, with 11 bases between the two germline ends. Germline lookup yields CDR1 LNHDA and CDR2 SQIVND (reference sequence).

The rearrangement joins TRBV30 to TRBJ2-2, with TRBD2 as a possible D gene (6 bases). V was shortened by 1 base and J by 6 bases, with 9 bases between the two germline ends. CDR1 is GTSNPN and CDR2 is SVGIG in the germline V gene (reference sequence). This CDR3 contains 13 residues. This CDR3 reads CAWSGGVAGELFF. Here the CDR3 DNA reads TGTGCCTGGAGTGGGGGGGTGGCCGGGGAGCTGTTTTTT.

CDR3 sequence reads: CASSLGAGGGTQGTYNEQFF. CDR3 nucleotides: TGTGCCAGCAGCTTAGGGGCAGGGGGTGGCACTCAGGGCACCTACAATGAGCAGTTCTTC. V is TRBV7-6 and J is TRBJ2-1; 7 bases are a match to TRBD1. The germline CDR1 and CDR2 sequences are SGHVS and FNYEAQ. This CDR3 contains 20 residues. The V and J ends lost 1 base and 2 bases, in that order; junction bases with no gene match: 17.

DNA for the CDR3: TGTGCCAGTAGTTCCGGACTAGCCACAGATACGCAGTATTTT. Translation gives CASSSGLATDTQYF. The gene calls are TRBV19 and TRBJ2-3, with 8 positions matching TRBD2. Germline-derived CDR1 and CDR2 are LNHDA and SQIVND (reference sequence). This CDR3 region has 14 residues. The V segment lost 5 bases and the J segment 2 bases; nucleotides outside the gene matches: 3.

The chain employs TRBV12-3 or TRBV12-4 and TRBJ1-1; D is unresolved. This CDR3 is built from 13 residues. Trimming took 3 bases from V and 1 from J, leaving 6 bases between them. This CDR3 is CASSFGKNTEAFF. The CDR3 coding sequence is TGTGCCAGCAGTTTCGGGAAGAACACTGAAGCTTTCTTT.

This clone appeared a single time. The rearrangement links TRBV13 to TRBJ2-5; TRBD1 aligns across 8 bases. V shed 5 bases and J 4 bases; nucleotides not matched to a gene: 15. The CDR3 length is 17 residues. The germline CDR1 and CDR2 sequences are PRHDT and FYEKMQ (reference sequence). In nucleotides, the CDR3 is TGTGCCAGCAGCCAAGGGGGGCGCAGGGGGCTAGGAGAGACCCAGTACTTC. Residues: CASSQGGRRGLGETQYF.

CDR3 loop: CASRRNTEAFF. The CDR3 nucleotides are TGTGCCAGCAGGAGGAACACTGAAGCTTTCTTT. The chain carries TRBV11-2 and TRBJ1-1, with unresolved D. V shed 6 bases and J shed 1 base, with 3 bases lying between them. The V gene's germline CDR1 is SGHAT and CDR2 FQNNGV. The CDR3 has 11 residues.